Following are 20 T cell receptor beta chains from one sample sequenced in a study of neurological immune-mediated disorders. MiXCR, applied by TCRdb to the 5' RACE reads, yields one record per CDR3 protein. Among 95,000 or so distinct CDR3 sequences, roughly 3.5% were seen once, and the ten largest hold about 6%. The sample taken for sequencing was PBMCs. These receptors all stem from a woman under 30 with multiple sclerosis.

This clonotype was seen more than once but under ten times. A read error may be the cause here, since a much bigger clone is one base away. The V gene is TRBV30, the J gene TRBJ1-2; D is unclear. From germline, CDR1 is GTSNPN and CDR2 SVGIG (reference sequence). V shed 3 bases and J shed 6 bases, with 14 bases lying between them. CDR3 size: 13 residues. The DNA of the CDR3 is TGTGCCTGGAGAATTACGGGCTTAGATGGCTACACCTTC. This translates into CAWRITGLDGYTF. Complete variable domain (other parts from reference TRBV30 and TRBJ1-2): SQTIHQWPATLVQPVGSPLSLECTVEGTSNPNLYWYRQAAGRGLQLLFYSVGIGQISSEVPQNLSASRPQDRQFILSSKKLLLSDSGFYLCAWRITGLDGYTFGSGTRLTVV.

This clonotype was counted only a few times. The gene calls are TRBV11-2 and TRBJ2-7, with TRBD1 matching over 7 bases. The ends lost 5 bases at V and 3 bases at J; junction bases unmatched: 10. This CDR3 region has 15 residues. Germline V CDR1 and CDR2: SGHAT, FQNNGV. The CDR3 reads CASSNSGGILYEQYF. The CDR3 coding sequence is TGTGCCAGCAGCAACTCAGGGGGAATTCTCTACGAGCAGTACTTC.

This clonotype was seen at least ten times. The rearrangement links TRBV6-2 or TRBV6-3 to TRBJ2-7, with a tentative D call TRBD2 (5 bases). CDR3 length: 16 residues. Trimming cost V 6 bases and J 2 bases, with 20 bases left between them. CDR1 MNHEY and CDR2 SVGEGT come from the germline V gene. The DNA for the CDR3 is TGTGCCAGCAGATCTGGACTGGGAGTAGGTACCTACGAGCAGTACTTC. Translation gives CASRSGLGVGTYEQYF.

The table lists this clonotype with many counts. CDR3: CASNEAGNTIYF. In nucleotides, the CDR3 is TGTGCCAGCAACGAGGCGGGAAACACCATATATTTT. J is TRBJ1-3 and V is TRBV18; D is unresolved. The ends were cut back, 8 bases at V and 4 bases at J, with 9 bases in the middle. Per germline, CDR1 KGHSH and CDR2 LQKENI. CDR3 length: 12 amino acids.

This clonotype was counted a few times. A much bigger clone sits one base away, suggesting this may be a read error. The chain combines TRBV7-9 with TRBJ2-7; TRBD1 aligns across 12 bases. Germline V gene lookup returns CDR1 SEHNR and CDR2 FQNEAQ (reference sequence). J was trimmed by 4 bases and V by 5 bases; bases with no gene match: 9. The CDR3 length is 16 residues. The DNA of the CDR3 is TGTGCCAGCAGCCCCCCGGTGGGACAGGGGGCGTACGAGCAGTACTTC. This sequence encodes CASSPPVGQGAYEQYF.

This clonotype occurred many times. The chain couples TRBV7-9 to TRBJ2-7; weak D call: TRBD2 (6 bases). This CDR3 region has 13 residues. CDR1 is SEHNR and CDR2 is FQNEAQ in the germline V gene (reference sequence). V was clipped by 2 bases and J by 5 bases, with 10 bases between them. CDR3 coding DNA: TGTGCCAGCAGCTTAAGCGGGTTGCACGAGCAGTACTTC. Protein sequence: CASSLSGLHEQYF.

In this sample, this clonotype turned up many times. V gene TRBV3-1 combines with J gene TRBJ2-1, with a weak D call TRBD1 (7 bases). The CDR3 covers 15 residues. Trimming pared 0 bases from V and 12 bases from J, leaving 18 bases between. Germline-derived CDR1 and CDR2 are LGHDT and YNNKEL (reference sequence). DNA for the CDR3: TGTGCCAGCAGCCAAGATGACAGGGCTGGGGGAGGGCAGTTCTTC. The encoded protein is CASSQDDRAGGGQFF.

In its sample, this clonotype was seen many times. V and J are TRBV5-1 and TRBJ1-3; 7 nucleotides line up with TRBD1. The CDR3 runs to 15 residues. The V gene end was trimmed by 0 bases and the J gene end by 0 bases; junction bases not matched to a gene: 0. Germline CDR1 and CDR2: SGHRS and YFSETQ. CDR3 region: CASSLGDSSGNTIYF. The CDR3 DNA reads as TGCGCCAGCAGCTTGGGGGACAGCTCTGGAAACACCATATATTTT.

At least ten counts were recorded for this clonotype. In DNA, the CDR3 is TGTGCCAGCAGCTTTCTTATGGGAGGTTCGAATGAAAAACTGTTTTTT. Encoded protein: CASSFLMGGSNEKLFF. This chain joins TRBV7-9 and TRBJ1-4; no clear D gene. V lost 3 bases to trimming and J lost 5 bases, with 16 bases between them. The germline V gene has CDR1 SEHNR and CDR2 FQNEAQ (reference sequence). This CDR3 spans 16 amino acids. Complete variable domain (other parts from reference TRBV7-9 and TRBJ1-4): DTGVSQNPRHKITKRGQNVTFRCDPISEHNRLYWYRQTLGQGPEFLTYFQNEAQLEKSRLLSDRFSAERPKGSFSTLEIQRTEQGDSAMYLCASSFLMGGSNEKLFFGSGTQLSVL.

This clonotype was seen at least ten times. The gene calls are TRBV5-5 and TRBJ2-5; 7 bases line up with TRBD1. V was pared by 2 bases and J by 2 bases, with 0 bases of the junction left unmatched. The length of the CDR3 is 13 residues. CDR1 and CDR2 (germline): SGHKS, YYEKEE (reference sequence). The CDR3 region has the DNA TGTGCCAGCAGCTTACAGGGGCAAGAGACCCAGTACTTC. It is translated as CASSLQGQETQYF.

This clonotype appeared many times. This sequence joins TRBV5-1 and TRBJ1-2; tentatively, D is TRBD1 (5 bases). Trimming took 1 base from V and 3 from J, leaving 13 bases between them. CDR3 size: 15 residues. Germline V lookup: CDR1 SGHRS, CDR2 YFSETQ. The CDR3 loop is CASSLRTNWDYGYTF. CDR3 bases: TGCGCCAGCAGCTTGAGGACAAACTGGGACTATGGCTACACCTTC.

This clonotype was counted only a few times. The rearrangement links TRBV21-1 to TRBJ2-7; the table's D call, TRBD1, has no DNA check behind it. TRBV21-1 is classified as a pseudogene. This CDR3 has 14 residues. CDR3 nucleotides: TGTGCCAGCAGCAATTCGGGGGGTGCCTACGAGCAGTACTTC. Its protein is CASSNSGGAYEQYF.

The sample holds many counts of this clonotype. This chain uses TRBV25-1 with TRBJ1-1, with D possibly matching TRBD1 (5 bases). The CDR3 extends over 15 amino acids. Trimming left V 4 bases short and J 1 base short, with 13 bases between. Germline CDR1 reads MGHDK; CDR2 reads SYGVNS. This CDR3 is CASSALTAGNTEAFF. In nucleotides, the CDR3 is TGTGCCAGCAGTGCCCTGACAGCTGGGAACACTGAAGCTTTCTTT.

This clonotype has at least ten counts. V gene TRBV7-2 combines with J gene TRBJ2-3; D might be TRBD1 or TRBD2, each matching 6 bases. The CDR3 is 13 residues long. V lost 5 bases and J 8 bases, leaving 14 bases between the germline ends. Germline CDR1 is SGHTA and CDR2 is FQGNSA. The CDR3 coding sequence is TGTGCCAGCAGCGGGGGGCTGCAGGGTACGCAGTATTTT. Translation: CASSGGLQGTQYF.

This clonotype came up many times. The chain couples TRBV5-1 to TRBJ2-5; D is ambiguous. The CDR3 runs to 12 residues. Germline CDR1 reads SGHRS; CDR2 reads YFSETQ. Trimming took 4 bases from V and 5 from J, leaving 9 bases between them. The CDR3 sequence: CASSPPTETQYF. CDR3 DNA sequence: TGCGCCAGCAGCCCACCGACGGAGACCCAGTACTTC.

In this sample, this clonotype turned up many times. This chain connects TRBV6-6 to TRBJ1-1; no firm D call. The CDR3 extends over 13 amino acids. Germline V gene data show CDR1 as MNHNY and CDR2 as SVGAGI (reference sequence). Trimming left V 4 bases short and J 8 bases short, with 14 bases between. In DNA, the CDR3 is TGTGCCAGCAGTTCCGCCGCGAGAGTAGAAGCTTTCTTT. Translation gives CASSSAARVEAFF.

This clonotype was seen at least ten times. The chain has TRBV3-1 and TRBJ2-3; TRBD2 might be the D (5 bases). CDR1 and CDR2 from the germline V gene are LGHDT and YNNKEL (reference sequence). CDR3 length: 15 residues. Trimming removed 2 bases at V and 2 bases at J, with 11 bases between. The CDR3 region is CASSQNPTNTDTQYF. CDR3 in DNA: TGTGCCAGCAGCCAAAACCCGACTAACACAGATACGCAGTATTTT.

Ten or more counts support this clonotype. The gene calls are TRBV20-1 and TRBJ2-7, with 7 bases that match TRBD2. The CDR3 loop spans 15 amino acids. CDR1 and CDR2 from the germline V gene are DFQATT and SNEGSKA (reference sequence). With 3 bases clipped from V and 2 bases from J, the junction kept 10 bases outside the gene matches. CDR3 DNA: TGCAGTGCTAGGGGTGTAGCGGGTAGGACCTACGAGCAGTACTTC. It yields the protein CSARGVAGRTYEQYF.

This clonotype was counted many times. V gene TRBV11-2 combines with J gene TRBJ2-2; D is unclear. The CDR3 contains 15 residues. Germline-derived CDR1 and CDR2 are SGHAT and FQNNGV. The V end was cut by 0 bases, the J end by 1 base, with 6 bases between. CDR3 protein: CASSLEVRNTGELFF. The DNA for the CDR3 is TGTGCCAGCAGCTTAGAAGTCAGGAACACCGGGGAGCTGTTTTTT.

This clonotype has at least ten counts. The V gene is TRBV27, the J gene TRBJ2-7; 8 bases match TRBD1. Germline values: CDR1 MNHEY, CDR2 SMNVEV (reference sequence). The CDR3 runs 14 residues. With 4 bases clipped from V and 5 bases from J, the junction kept 7 bases outside the gene matches. CDR3 sequence (DNA): TGTGCCAGCAGTTGGGCAGGGGGCAAAAACGAGCAGTACTTC. Its protein product is CASSWAGGKNEQYF.